One and the same sample provided the 7 T cell receptor beta chains below, sequenced in a study of cytomegalovirus exposure and HLA in healthy donors. Both 60 Vbeta primers and 13 Jbeta primers went into the PCR. Measured with immunoSEQ multiplex PCR; TCRdb has only the in-frame clones, and not every one. Of about 91,000 clones listed, about two thirds are singletons. The sample taken for sequencing was PBMCs. These receptor sequences come from a human donor in good health.

This clone was recorded once. V gene TRBV5-6 combines with J gene TRBJ1-1; D might be TRBD1 (5 bases). The CDR3 is made up of 13 amino acids. Germline CDR1 is SGHDT and CDR2 is YYEEEE. Trimming took 1 base from V and 4 from J, leaving 8 bases between them. CDR3: CASSLLGATEAFF. The CDR3 DNA follows: TGTGCCAGCAGCTTGTTAGGGGCCACTGAAGCTTTCTTT.

The chain uses TRBV7-9 and TRBJ2-2; the match to TRBD2 covers 7 bases. Unmatched junction bases numbered 9, after V lost 3 bases and J lost 5 bases. There are 16 residues in the CDR3. Germline loops: CDR1 SEHNR, CDR2 FQNEAQ (reference sequence). CDR3 bases: TGTGCCAGCAGCTTGATCCCAGCGGGGCGGACCGGGGAGCTGTTTTTT. The encoded protein is CASSLIPAGRTGELFF.

This clone was detected only a few times. V and J are TRBV7-3 and TRBJ2-2; possibly TRBD2 for D (7 bases). This CDR3 has 13 amino acids. CDR1 and CDR2 (germline): SGHTA, FQGTGA. Trimming stripped 5 bases from V and 8 bases from J, with 12 bases between. The CDR3 DNA is TGTGCCAGCAGCCGCGGGGGCTCTGGGGAGCTGTTTTTT. This gives the protein CASSRGGSGELFF.

The V gene is TRBV9, the J gene TRBJ1-2; TRBD1 matches at 9 bases. Trimming took 0 bases from V and 2 from J; bases not matched to a gene: 8. Per germline, CDR1 SGDLS and CDR2 YYNGEE. CDR3 length: 17 residues. The CDR3 region is CASSVGDRDLWNYGYTF. The CDR3 DNA follows: TGTGCCAGCAGCGTAGGGGACAGGGACCTTTGGAACTATGGCTACACCTTC. The full variable domain, its missing parts supplied by reference TRBV9 and TRBJ1-2, is DSGVTQTPKHLITATGQRVTLRCSPRSGDLSVYWYQQSLDQGLQFLIQYYNGEERAKGNILERFSAQQFPDLHSELNLSSLELGDSALYFCASSVGDRDLWNYGYTFGSGTRLTVV.

The chain carries TRBV6-5 and TRBJ2-3; TRBD1 matches at 7 bases. This CDR3 contains 15 residues. The trim removed 6 bases at V and 4 bases at J, leaving 10 bases unmatched. Germline V gives CDR1 MNHEY, CDR2 SVGAGI. DNA for the CDR3: TGTGCCAGCAGGCCATCCGGGACAGAGTCAGATACGCAGTATTTT. It encodes CASRPSGTESDTQYF.

The CDR3 nucleotides read TGTGCCAGCAGCTTAGTCGACACCGCTTTCTTT. Amino acids: CASSLVDTAFF. The J gene is TRBJ1-1, the V gene TRBV11-2; D gene uncertain. The CDR3 is 11 residues long. V dropped 1 base and J dropped 11 bases, with 8 bases sitting between them. Per the germline V gene, CDR1 is SGHAT and CDR2 is FQNNGV.

This rearrangement joins TRBV27 to TRBJ1-3, with D possibly matching TRBD1 (6 bases). CDR1 is MNHEY and CDR2 is SMNVEV in the germline V gene (reference sequence). The V end was cut by 3 bases, the J end by 4 bases, with 7 bases between. The CDR3 length is 13 residues. CDR3 sequence (DNA): TGTGCCAGCAGTTTCAGGGGAGGAAACACCATATATTTT. Amino acid sequence: CASSFRGGNTIYF.